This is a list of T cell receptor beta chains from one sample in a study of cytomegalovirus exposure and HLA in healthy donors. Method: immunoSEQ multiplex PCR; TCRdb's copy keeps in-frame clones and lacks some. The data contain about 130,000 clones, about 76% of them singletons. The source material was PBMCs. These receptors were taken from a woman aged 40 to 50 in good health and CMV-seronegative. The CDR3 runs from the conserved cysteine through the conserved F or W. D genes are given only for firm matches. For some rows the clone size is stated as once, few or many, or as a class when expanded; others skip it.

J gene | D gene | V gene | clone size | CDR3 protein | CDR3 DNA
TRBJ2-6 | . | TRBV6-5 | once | CASSYGDSGANVLTF | TGTGCCAGCAGTTACGGAGACTCTGGGGCCAACGTCCTGACTTTC
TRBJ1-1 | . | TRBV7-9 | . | CASSPHPGKNTEAFF | TGTGCCAGCAGCCCGCACCCAGGGAAAAACACTGAAGCTTTCTTT
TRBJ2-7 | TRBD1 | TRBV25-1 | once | CASSESGTVSYEQYF | TGTGCCAGCAGTGAATCCGGGACAGTCTCCTACGAGCAGTACTTC
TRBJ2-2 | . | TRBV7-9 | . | CASNEAKTARTGELFF | TGTGCCAGCAACGAAGCTAAGACAGCCCGAACCGGGGAGCTGTTTTTT
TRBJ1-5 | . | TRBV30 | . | CAWSVDAGPQHF | TGTGCCTGGAGTGTAGATGCAGGGCCCCAGCATTTT
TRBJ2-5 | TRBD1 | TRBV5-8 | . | CASSWDRGETQYF | TGTGCCAGCAGCTGGGACAGGGGGGAGACCCAGTACTTC
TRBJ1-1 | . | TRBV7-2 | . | CASSLGPRQRENTEAFF | TGTGCCAGCAGCTTAGGTCCAAGACAGCGCGAGAACACTGAAGCTTTCTTT
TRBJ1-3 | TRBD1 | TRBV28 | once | CASSSLGDSSGNTIYF | TGTGCCAGCAGTTCCCTAGGGGACAGCTCTGGAAACACCATATATTTT
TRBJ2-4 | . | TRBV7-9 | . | CASSSAGRVKNIQYF | TGTGCCAGCAGCTCCGCCGGGCGGGTTAAAAACATTCAGTACTTC
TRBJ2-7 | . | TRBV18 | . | CASSETRSSYEQYF | TGTGCCAGCTCAGAGACACGAAGCTCCTACGAGCAGTACTTC
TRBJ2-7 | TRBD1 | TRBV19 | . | CASSIRTGDPYEQYF | TGTGCCAGTAGTATCCGGACAGGCGACCCCTACGAGCAGTACTTC
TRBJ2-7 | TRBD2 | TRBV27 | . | CASSLSWTSGDCEQYF | TGTGCCAGCAGTTTATCCTGGACTAGCGGGGATTGCGAGCAGTACTTC
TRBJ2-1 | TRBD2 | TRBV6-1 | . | CASRPRLAVNNEQFF | TGTGCCAGCAGGCCCAGACTAGCGGTCAACAATGAGCAGTTCTTC
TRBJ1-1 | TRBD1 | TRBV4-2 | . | CASSRDRGLTEAFF | TGTGCCAGCAGCCGGGACAGGGGGCTTACTGAAGCTTTCTTT
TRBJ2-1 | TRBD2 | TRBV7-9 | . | CASRMAGGLSYEQFF | TGTGCCAGCAGAATGGCGGGGGGATTGAGCTATGAGCAGTTCTTC
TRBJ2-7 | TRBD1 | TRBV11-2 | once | CASSPFGRTGDYEQYF | TGTGCCAGCAGCCCATTCGGAAGGACAGGGGACTACGAGCAGTACTTC
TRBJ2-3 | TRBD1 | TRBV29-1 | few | CSVGGRGHGDTQYF | TGCAGCGTTGGGGGCAGGGGGCATGGAGATACGCAGTATTTT
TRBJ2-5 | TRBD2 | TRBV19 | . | CASSMSSGHSTQYF | TGTGCCAGTAGTATGTCTAGCGGGCACTCAACCCAGTACTTC
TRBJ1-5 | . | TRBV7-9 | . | CASSLRGTQPQHF | TGTGCCAGCAGCTTACGGGGGACTCAGCCCCAGCATTTT
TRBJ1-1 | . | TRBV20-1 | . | CSASLDRRAFF | TGCAGTGCTAGTCTCGACAGGAGAGCTTTCTTT
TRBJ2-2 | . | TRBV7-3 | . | CASSFLSDTGELFF | TGTGCCAGCAGCTTCCTCTCGGACACCGGGGAGCTGTTTTTT
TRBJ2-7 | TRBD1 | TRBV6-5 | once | CASRTGARNEQYF | TGTGCCAGCAGGACAGGGGCGCGGAACGAGCAGTACTTC